Shown below are 14 T cell receptor beta chains from a single sample sequenced in a study of T cells in Graves' hyperthyroidism and ophthalmopathy. The CDR3 regions of TCR beta were amplified from RNA transcripts. An initial round of RT-PCR targeting the TCR CDR3 relied on the HTBI primer set. One entry per CDR3 protein, called by TCRdb with MiXCR from the multiplex PCR reads. This table has more than 55,000 distinct CDR3 sequences, roughly half appearing once. The sequencing sample was made of blood. These receptors originate from a woman between 55 and 75 years old with Graves' ophthalmopathy.

V gene TRBV9 combines with J gene TRBJ1-2, with 9 bases fitting TRBD1. The ends lost 4 bases at V and 7 bases at J; junction bases unmatched: 8. The germline V gene has CDR1 SGDLS and CDR2 YYNGEE. This CDR3 region has 14 residues. CDR3 region: CASSPLGQGGGYTF. The CDR3 region has the DNA TGTGCCAGCAGCCCCCTGGGACAGGGAGGTGGCTACACCTTC.

The chain employs TRBV6-5 and TRBJ1-2; maybe TRBD1 (5 bases). Trimming stripped 6 bases from V and 8 bases from J, with 10 bases between. This CDR3 has 11 residues. Germline loops: CDR1 MNHEY, CDR2 SVGAGI. CDR3 loop: CASRSGSGYTF. The CDR3 region has the DNA TGTGCCAGCAGATCAGGGAGCGGCTACACCTTC.

In this sample, this clonotype turned up many times. The chain employs TRBV7-2 and TRBJ2-7; D possibly corresponds to TRBD1 (6 bases). The CDR3 loop spans 13 amino acids. The V end lost 5 bases, the J end lost 1 base, and 9 bases lay between the germline ends. Per the germline V gene, CDR1 is SGHTA and CDR2 is FQGNSA. The CDR3 spells CASSEGHSYEQYF. The DNA for the CDR3 is TGTGCCAGCAGCGAGGGACATTCCTACGAGCAGTACTTC.

At least ten counts were recorded for this clonotype. The rearrangement uses TRBV10-3 and TRBJ2-1, with 9 positions matching TRBD1. Trimming cost V 10 bases and J 1 base; bases outside gene matches: 8. Germline CDR1 ENHRY, CDR2 SYGVKD. The CDR3 spans 15 residues. The CDR3 spells CATQSGTGSYNEQFF. CDR3 bases: TGTGCCACCCAGTCCGGGACAGGGTCCTACAATGAGCAGTTCTTC.

This clonotype is medium-sized (0.01 to 0.1%) by share. The chain has TRBV29-1 and TRBJ2-7; D possibly corresponds to TRBD2 (7 bases). The CDR3 length is 13 residues. CDR1 SQVTM and CDR2 ANQGSEA come from the germline V gene. Trimming shortened V by 4 bases and J by 3 bases, and 13 bases separated the two germline ends. The CDR3 region is CSVGRGAGYEQYF. The DNA of the CDR3 is TGCAGCGTTGGACGGGGGGCGGGCTACGAGCAGTACTTC.

This clonotype occurred many times. The chain employs TRBV13 and TRBJ2-7; TRBD1 agrees at 9 bases. CDR3 length: 15 amino acids. Germline CDR1 is PRHDT and CDR2 is FYEKMQ (reference sequence). J gave up 3 bases and V 0 bases, and 3 bases lay outside the gene matches. The CDR3 spells CASSLGGTGNYEQYF. In DNA form, the CDR3 reads TGTGCCAGCAGCTTAGGCGGGACAGGGAACTACGAGCAGTACTTC.

This clonotype showed up many times. The genes are TRBV7-6 and TRBJ1-1, with 7 bases fitting TRBD1. This CDR3 region has 17 residues. The germline V gene has CDR1 SGHVS and CDR2 FNYEAQ. Germline trimming cut 5 bases from V and 1 base from J; bases unmatched to any gene: 13. CDR3 coding DNA: TGTGCCAGCAGCGAGGGGACAGATGGGCAGCCGAACACTGAAGCTTTCTTT. This encodes CASSEGTDGQPNTEAFF.

V usage is TRBV20-1 and J usage is TRBJ2-7; perhaps TRBD2 as D (5 bases). The CDR3 extends over 15 amino acids. V was clipped by 0 bases and J by 5 bases, with 17 bases between them. Germline CDR1 and CDR2: DFQATT and SNEGSKA (reference sequence). The DNA of the CDR3 is TGCAGTGCTAGAGATCTCTGGGCCCCGACTAACGAGCAGTACTTC. This codes for CSARDLWAPTNEQYF.

Judged by abundance, this clonotype is medium-sized. This chain uses TRBV24-1 with TRBJ1-1, with D perhaps matching TRBD1 (6 bases). Trimming removed 7 bases at V and 1 base at J, with 9 bases between. This CDR3 is built from 13 residues. CDR1 and CDR2 from the germline V gene are KGHDR and SFDVKD. The CDR3 DNA reads TGTGCCACCAGCCCAGGGGCGAACACTGAAGCTTTCTTT. Residues: CATSPGANTEAFF.

This clonotype was seen only a few times. The J gene is TRBJ2-5, the V gene TRBV15; D is perhaps TRBD2 (5 bases). V was pared by 1 base and J by 3 bases, with 12 bases between. The CDR3 is made up of 15 amino acids. Germline CDR1 reads LNHNV; CDR2 reads YYDKDF (reference sequence). The CDR3 loop reads CATSRVVRREETQYF. DNA for the CDR3: TGTGCCACCAGCAGAGTAGTGCGGCGGGAAGAGACCCAGTACTTC. Complete variable domain (other parts from reference TRBV15 and TRBJ2-5): DAMVIQNPRYQVTQFGKPVTLSCSQTLNHNVMYWYQQKSSQAPKLLFHYYDKDFNNEADTPDNFQSRRPNTSFCFLDIRSPGLGDTAMYLCATSRVVRREETQYFGPGTRLLVL.

The sample holds one count of this clonotype. V and J are TRBV7-9 and TRBJ1-1, with D uncertain. The germline CDR1 and CDR2 sequences are SEHNR and FQNEAQ (reference sequence). The CDR3 is 13 residues long. The V end lost 7 bases, the J end lost 1 base, and 10 bases lay between the germline ends. CDR3 residues: CASNQAPNTEAFF. Here the CDR3 DNA reads TGTGCCAGCAACCAGGCACCGAACACTGAAGCTTTCTTT.

The rearrangement joins TRBV6-4 to TRBJ1-1; 7 nucleotides align to TRBD1. The germline gives CDR1 MRHNA, CDR2 SNTAGT. V shed 7 bases and J 3 bases; nucleotides not matched to a gene: 8. This CDR3 has 14 residues. The chain's CDR3 is CASKGAFGDTEAFF. CDR3 nucleotide sequence: TGTGCCAGCAAGGGGGCGTTTGGGGACACTGAAGCTTTCTTT.

The chain recombines TRBV25-1 with TRBJ2-4, with a weak D call TRBD2 (5 bases). The CDR3 spans 19 residues. Germline loops: CDR1 MGHDK, CDR2 SYGVNS. The CDR3 bases are TGTGAGTCTGGTGCCTTGTCCAAAGAAAGCTTCGCTAGCCAAAACATTCAGTACTTC. This gives the protein CESGALSKESFASQNIQYF.

The rearrangement links TRBV20-1 to TRBJ1-6, with D hard to call. The CDR3 has 14 amino acids. Germline assignment: CDR1 DFQATT and CDR2 SNEGSKA (reference sequence). V lost 4 bases, J lost 8 bases, and 15 bases lay in between. The CDR3 loop is CSATEYGGYSPLHF. CDR3 sequence (DNA): TGCAGTGCTACCGAATACGGAGGGTATTCACCCCTCCACTTT.